These 17 T cell receptor beta chains share one sample of origin, sequenced in a study of beta chain features in type 1 diabetes (dated by TCRdb to the late 2010s). Points the paper makes about the study in general: A moderate but significant shortening of TCRB CDR3 length was observed in type 1 diabetes patients in all four CD4+ subsets.

Antigens of these TCRs are unknown. The library was made by the immunoSEQ multiplex PCR assay. The High Capacity cDNA Reverse Transcription Kit was used to reverse transcribe all of the isolated RNA, meaning that expressed TCRB transcripts were what got sequenced. TCRdb provides this immuneACCESS table in a form limited to in-frame rearrangements. Some clones are lacking; in checked studies, under half of them reflect an unresolved V gene, and why the rest are absent is not known. The sample yields about 160,000 clones; 9% were counted once. The biggest ten clones account for about 0.7% of the sample. The sample taken for sequencing was central memory CD4+ T cells from blood. The source of these receptors is a woman in her thirties with type 1 diabetes.

This clone was detected a few times. At the DNA level, this CDR3 is encoded by other sequences in the same sample as well. The CDR3 loop reads CSVATGTGSQPQHF. CDR3 nucleotides: TGCAGCGTAGCCACCGGGACAGGGTCTCAGCCCCAGCATTTT. This rearrangement joins TRBV29-1 to TRBJ1-5; 9 bases line up with TRBD1. This CDR3 region has 14 residues. J lost 6 bases, V lost 6 bases, and 9 bases had no gene match. Germline CDR1 is SQVTM and CDR2 is ANQGSEA. The full variable domain, in which reference TRBV29-1 and TRBJ1-5 provide the parts outside the CDR3, is SAVISQKPSRDICQRGTSLTIQCQVDSQVTMMFWYRQQPGQSLTLIATANQGSEATYESGFVIDKFPISRPNLTFSTLTVSNMSPEDSSIYLCSVATGTGSQPQHFGDGTRLSIL.

The V gene is TRBV2, the J gene TRBJ2-7; TRBD1 is a possible D gene (6 bases). The CDR3 length is 16 residues. Between the trimmed V and J ends, which lost 6 bases and 4 bases, there was a span of 22 bases. Germline V lookup: CDR1 SNHLY, CDR2 FYNNEI. The CDR3 is CASRGAQGRATYEQYF. The CDR3 DNA sequence: TGTGCCAGCAGGGGGGCCCAGGGGCGGGCGACTTACGAGCAGTACTTC.

This clone came up a few times. This CDR3 is CAMTSGVYNEQFF. The CDR3 region has the DNA TGTGCCATGACTAGCGGGGTGTACAATGAGCAGTTCTTC. The chain couples TRBV10-3 to TRBJ2-1; 11 bases fit TRBD2. Germline V gene lookup returns CDR1 ENHRY and CDR2 SYGVKD. The CDR3 runs 13 residues. V dropped 9 bases and J dropped 4; count of bases not matched to a gene: 2.

CDR3 region: CSVSGGSYGSPEAFF. The DNA of the CDR3 is TGCAGCGTTTCAGGGGGATCCTACGGGAGTCCTGAAGCTTTCTTT. This rearrangement joins TRBV29-1 to TRBJ1-1, with 7 bases fitting TRBD1. CDR1 is SQVTM and CDR2 is ANQGSEA in the germline V gene. This CDR3 region has 15 residues. J lost 6 bases, V lost 5 bases, and 15 bases had no gene match.

This clone was observed a handful of times. CDR3 coding DNA: TGTGCCAGCAGTTTACGGGACAGGGGATTGAGCAATCAGCCCCAGCATTTT. This encodes CASSLRDRGLSNQPQHF. J is TRBJ1-5 and V is TRBV28; 10 bases align to TRBD1. This CDR3 is 17 amino acids long. The trim removed 2 bases at V and 1 base at J, leaving 5 bases unmatched. Germline CDR1 MDHEN, CDR2 SYDVKM.

V and J are TRBV4-1 and TRBJ1-5; 8 nucleotides match TRBD1. Losses at the gene ends were 2 bases for V and 7 bases for J; bases not matched to a gene: 7. The CDR3 runs to 15 residues. Germline CDR1 is MGHRA and CDR2 is YSYEKL. DNA of the CDR3: TGCGCCAGCAGCCAAATACGACAGGGGTACCAGCCCCAGCATTTT. Its protein is CASSQIRQGYQPQHF.

This clone was detected many times. V and J are TRBV30 and TRBJ2-1; D perhaps matches TRBD1 (6 bases). Germline V gene sequence: CDR1 GTSNPN, CDR2 SVGIG (reference sequence). The CDR3 runs to 16 residues. V lost 2 bases and J 9 bases, leaving 23 bases between the germline ends. In DNA form, the CDR3 reads TGTGCCTGGAGTCCCCCAGGCCTATCTTTGGGGGCTGAGCAGTTCTTC. This translates into CAWSPPGLSLGAEQFF.

The sample holds a few counts of this clone. This rearrangement joins TRBV19 to TRBJ2-5, with TRBD1 identical over 9 bases. Per the germline V gene, CDR1 is LNHDA and CDR2 is SQIVND (reference sequence). The CDR3 sequence is 13 residues long. The V gene end was trimmed by 8 bases and the J gene end by 6 bases; junction bases not matched to a gene: 7. The CDR3 spells CASVGQGVKTQYF. For the CDR3, the DNA is TGTGCCAGTGTGGGACAGGGCGTGAAGACCCAGTACTTC.

The CDR3 DNA follows: TGTGCCAGCAGTGATCCCAGCGGGAGCTCCTACGAGCAGTACTTC. Protein sequence: CASSDPSGSSYEQYF. J is TRBJ2-7 and V is TRBV6-1, with TRBD2 identical over 8 bases. The CDR3 loop spans 15 amino acids. Germline CDR1 is MNHNS and CDR2 is SASEGT. J gave up 0 bases and V 3 bases, and 4 bases lay outside the gene matches.

This clone was observed a handful of times. This sequence joins TRBV7-2 and TRBJ2-5, with 9 bases matching TRBD2. After removal of 5 bases from V and 9 bases from J, the junction contained 10 bases not matched to a gene. Germline lookup yields CDR1 SGHTA and CDR2 FQGNSA. The CDR3 consists of 14 residues. The CDR3 loop reads CASSKGLASRAQYF. The CDR3 region has the DNA TGTGCCAGCAGCAAGGGACTAGCCTCAAGGGCCCAGTACTTC.

This clone occurred a few times. The gene calls are TRBV30 and TRBJ1-5; a possible D gene is TRBD1 (6 bases). V dropped 3 bases and J dropped 2 bases, with 8 bases sitting between them. Germline V gene sequence: CDR1 GTSNPN, CDR2 SVGIG (reference sequence). This CDR3 spans 13 amino acids. CDR3 nucleotide sequence: TGTGCCTGGAGCAACAGGGGCAATCAGCCCCAGCATTTT. It yields the protein CAWSNRGNQPQHF.

The sample holds a few counts of this clone. The chain carries TRBV6-1 and TRBJ2-5; maybe TRBD2 (5 bases). V was clipped by 6 bases and J by 2 bases, with 16 bases between them. This CDR3 has 15 residues. Germline V CDR1 and CDR2: MNHNS, SASEGT. DNA of the CDR3: TGTGCCAGCAGGGACTGGATGGGGTTACAAGAGACCCAGTACTTC. Its protein is CASRDWMGLQETQYF.

This clone was picked up many times. The chain employs TRBV7-9 and TRBJ2-7, with D unresolved. V gave up 2 bases and J gave up 6 bases, with 11 bases separating them. Germline V lookup: CDR1 SEHNR, CDR2 FQNEAQ (reference sequence). This CDR3 comprises 13 residues. In DNA, the CDR3 is TGTGCCAGCAGCTTACGTCCGTCTACCGAGCAGTACTTC. As protein: CASSLRPSTEQYF.

The table lists this clone with many counts. The same CDR3 can be traced to other DNA sequences in this sample. J is TRBJ1-1 and V is TRBV27; D gene unclear. There are 13 residues in the CDR3. Germline V lookup: CDR1 MNHEY, CDR2 SMNVEV (reference sequence). Trimming took off 3 bases at V and 3 bases at J, with 8 bases between the two ends. In nucleotides, the CDR3 is TGTGCCAGCAGTTTTTGGGGAGACACTGAAGCTTTCTTT. This codes for CASSFWGDTEAFF.

This clone was observed a few times. The chain joins TRBV28 to TRBJ2-3, with D tentatively TRBD2 (6 bases). The CDR3 consists of 15 residues. CDR1 and CDR2 from the germline V gene are MDHEN and SYDVKM. The V and J ends lost 6 bases and 4 bases respectively, with 17 bases between them. The DNA of the CDR3 is TGTGCCAGCAGGCGGACCTGGACGGGGGCAGATACGCAGTATTTT. Protein: CASRRTWTGADTQYF.

The V and J genes are TRBV11-2 and TRBJ2-1, with 11 bases identical to TRBD2. The CDR3 has 15 amino acids. Germline CDR1 reads SGHAT; CDR2 reads FQNNGV. With V trimmed by 6 bases and J by 4 bases, 5 bases remained unmatched. CDR3 nucleotides: TGTGCCAGCAGGGGGACTAGCGGCCTATACAATGAGCAGTTCTTC. Translated, it gives CASRGTSGLYNEQFF. The full variable domain, completed using reference TRBV11-2 and TRBJ2-1, is EAGVAQSPRYKIIEKRQSVAFWCNPISGHATLYWYQQILGQGPKLLIQFQNNGVVDDSQLPKDRFSAERLKGVDSTLKIQPAKLEDSAVYLCASRGTSGLYNEQFFGPGTRLTVL.

The chain links TRBV30 to TRBJ2-7; D might be TRBD1 (6 bases). V lost 3 bases to trimming and J lost 2 bases, with 11 bases between them. The CDR3 contains 13 residues. Germline V gene lookup returns CDR1 GTSNPN and CDR2 SVGIG (reference sequence). The CDR3, as DNA: TGTGCCTGGAGCCGGGACAACACCTACGAGCAGTACTTC. Translated: CAWSRDNTYEQYF. The full variable domain, with the rest looked up from reference TRBV30 and TRBJ2-7, is SQTIHQWPATLVQPVGSPLSLECTVEGTSNPNLYWYRQAAGRGLQLLFYSVGIGQISSEVPQNLSASRPQDRQFILSSKKLLLSDSGFYLCAWSRDNTYEQYFGPGTRLTVT.